Each of the 30 T cell receptor beta chains below was sequenced from the same sample in a study of graft-versus-host responses after intestinal transplantation. The antigens for these receptors are not known. Assay: immunoSEQ multiplex PCR; the TCRdb copy retains only in-frame clones and omits some. In the table there are around 130,000 clones, 85% to 95% of which are singletons. This specimen consisted of unstimulated CD4+ T cells sorted from spleen or lymph node cells, obtained before intestinal transplant. These TCRs come from a human donor who received an intestinal transplant.

The chain has TRBV11-2 and TRBJ2-7; weak D call: TRBD2 (7 bases). Germline assignment: CDR1 SGHAT and CDR2 FQNNGV. CDR3 length: 14 residues. Trimming left V 1 base short and J 7 bases short, with 14 bases between. CDR3 nucleotide sequence: TGTGCCAGCAGCTTAGCGGGGGGCCCGGAGGAGCAGTACTTC. It encodes CASSLAGGPEEQYF.

The chain carries TRBV5-1 and TRBJ2-3; D tentatively fits TRBD1 or TRBD2 (5 bases each). With 0 bases removed from V and 5 bases from J, the gap between germline ends came to 13 bases. The CDR3 contains 15 residues. The germline gives CDR1 SGHRS, CDR2 YFSETQ. Here the CDR3 DNA reads TGCGCCAGCAGCTTGGTGTGGGGGTTGGGAGATACGCAGTATTTT. This gives the protein CASSLVWGLGDTQYF. Drawing the rest from reference TRBV5-1 and TRBJ2-3, the complete variable domain is KAGVTQTPRYLIKTRGQQVTLSCSPISGHRSVSWYQQTPGQGLQFLFEYFSETQRNKGNFPGRFSGRQFSNSRSEMNVSTLELGDSALYLCASSLVWGLGDTQYFGPGTRLTVL.

The chain joins TRBV5-1 to TRBJ2-1, with 7 bases matching TRBD2. Losses at the gene ends were 4 bases for V and 2 bases for J; bases not matched to a gene: 0. This CDR3 contains 13 residues. The V gene's germline CDR1 is SGHRS and CDR2 YFSETQ. The CDR3 DNA follows: TGCGCCAGCAGCGGGGGGGCCTACAATGAGCAGTTCTTC. It translates to CASSGGAYNEQFF.

The chain has TRBV7-3 and TRBJ2-1; D is unclear. CDR3 length: 13 residues. From germline, CDR1 is SGHTA and CDR2 FQGTGA. Between the trimmed V and J ends, which lost 5 bases and 8 bases, there was a span of 13 bases. The CDR3 DNA reads as TGTGCCAGCAGCCCCCAGGCGAACTATGAGCAGTTCTTC. Its protein product is CASSPQANYEQFF.

The chain links TRBV7-2 to TRBJ2-7; D uncertain. This CDR3 is built from 14 residues. V was trimmed by 1 base and J by 12 bases, leaving 19 bases between them. Germline V gives CDR1 SGHTA, CDR2 FQGNSA. In nucleotides, the CDR3 is TGTGCCAGCAGCTTAGAACACGGACCCATGGGTCGGTACTTC. Its protein product is CASSLEHGPMGRYF.

This clone was recorded once. The V and J genes are TRBV5-1 and TRBJ2-2; no clear D gene. Trimming removed 1 base from V and 7 bases from J, with 20 bases in between. Germline-derived CDR1 and CDR2 are SGHRS and YFSETQ. CDR3 size: 17 residues. The CDR3 coding sequence is TGCGCCAGCAGCTTGAACGCAGCTACGGGCACGGGCGGGGAGCTGTTTTTT. This gives the protein CASSLNAATGTGGELFF.

The chain has TRBV5-1 and TRBJ1-1; D unresolved. Germline assignment: CDR1 SGHRS and CDR2 YFSETQ. The CDR3 contains 13 residues. V lost 0 bases and J 7 bases, leaving 10 bases between the germline ends. CDR3 loop: CASSLDGAGEAFF. The CDR3 DNA sequence: TGCGCCAGCAGCTTGGATGGCGCGGGTGAAGCTTTCTTT.

This clone came up once. The genes are TRBV7-3 and TRBJ1-2, with D unresolved. V lost 2 bases, J lost 8 bases, and 9 bases lay in between. This CDR3 spans 12 amino acids. CDR1 is SGHTA, CDR2 FQGTGA, per germline. The CDR3 sequence: CASSLPGGGYTF. In nucleotides, the CDR3 is TGTGCCAGCAGCTTACCCGGAGGGGGCTACACCTTC.

This sequence joins TRBV6-1 and TRBJ2-7; 8 nucleotides line up with TRBD1. Germline CDR1 and CDR2: MNHNS and SASEGT. Unmatched junction bases numbered 5, after V lost 6 bases and J lost 1 base. The CDR3 totals 14 residues. Here the CDR3 reads CASRRGTGSYEQYF. The CDR3 coding sequence is TGTGCCAGCAGAAGGGGGACAGGTTCCTACGAGCAGTACTTC.

The rearrangement links TRBV7-3 to TRBJ1-1; D is unresolved. The germline CDR1 and CDR2 sequences are SGHTA and FQGTGA. This CDR3 has 15 residues. V was trimmed by 0 bases and J by 2 bases, leaving 10 bases between them. This CDR3 reads CASSLTSGGNTEAFF. CDR3 in DNA: TGTGCCAGCAGCTTAACTTCCGGAGGCAACACTGAAGCTTTCTTT. The variable domain in full, with the rest retrieved from reference TRBV7-3 and TRBJ1-1, is GAGVSQTPSNKVTEKGKYVELRCDPISGHTALYWYRQSLGQGPEFLIYFQGTGAADDSGLPNDRFFAVRPEGSVSTLKIQRTERGDSAVYLCASSLTSGGNTEAFFGQGTRLTVV.

J is TRBJ1-3 and V is TRBV23-1, with D hard to call. TRBV23-1 is sorted into the ORF group, with uncertain function. V gave up 2 bases and J gave up 7 bases, with 18 bases separating them. The CDR3 runs to 16 residues. DNA of the CDR3: TGCGCCAGCAGTCAACCCCGTTCATGGGCTAGGAACACCATATATTTT. Its protein product is CASSQPRSWARNTIYF.

J is TRBJ1-1 and V is TRBV5-1; the D gene is possibly TRBD1 (6 bases). This CDR3 is built from 15 residues. Trimming shortened V by 0 bases and J by 1 base, and 10 bases separated the two germline ends. The germline V gene encodes CDR1 SGHRS and CDR2 YFSETQ. The CDR3 sequence is CASSLAGQTNTEAFF. CDR3 nucleotides: TGCGCCAGCAGCTTGGCCGGACAGACGAACACTGAAGCTTTCTTT.

The chain is built from TRBV5-1 and TRBJ2-7; a weak D match, TRBD2 (5 bases). Trimming shortened V by 0 bases and J by 2 bases, and 12 bases separated the two germline ends. This CDR3 has 15 amino acids. From germline, CDR1 is SGHRS and CDR2 YFSETQ. The CDR3 spells CASSLVAEGTYEQYF. The CDR3 DNA sequence: TGCGCCAGCAGCTTGGTCGCTGAGGGCACCTACGAGCAGTACTTC.

The V call is TRBV7-7, the J call TRBJ2-7; 10 bases are a match to TRBD1. V shed 1 base, J shed 5 bases, and the junction held 11 bases outside the gene matches. Germline V gene lookup returns CDR1 SSHAT and CDR2 FNYEAQ (reference sequence). The CDR3 contains 17 residues. Here the CDR3 reads CASSLEYGTGEADEQYF. DNA for the CDR3: TGTGCCAGCAGCTTAGAATACGGGACAGGGGAGGCGGACGAGCAGTACTTC.

This sequence joins TRBV2 and TRBJ2-2, with TRBD2 matching 7 bases. Germline CDR1 and CDR2: SNHLY and FYNNEI. The V gene end was trimmed by 11 bases and the J gene end by 3 bases; junction bases not matched to a gene: 9. There are 14 residues in the CDR3. In DNA form, the CDR3 reads TGTGCCGACCGGGAGGTGAGGGACACCGGGGAGCTGTTTTTT. Its translation is CADREVRDTGELFF. The full variable domain, in which reference TRBV2 and TRBJ2-2 provide the parts outside the CDR3, is EPEVTQTPSHQVTQMGQEVILRCVPISNHLYFYWYRQILGQKVEFLVSFYNNEISEKSEIFDDQFSVERPDGSNFTLKIRSTKLEDSAMYFCADREVRDTGELFFGEGSRLTVL.

V usage is TRBV18 and J usage is TRBJ2-5, with 9 bases fitting TRBD2. The CDR3 consists of 16 residues. V shed 4 bases, J shed 2 bases, and the junction held 8 bases outside the gene matches. Germline-derived CDR1 and CDR2 are KGHSH and LQKENI. CDR3 sequence (DNA): TGTGCCAGCTCACGGGTCAGCGGGGGGAATCAAGAGACCCAGTACTTC. This sequence encodes CASSRVSGGNQETQYF.

This chain connects TRBV18 to TRBJ1-1; 7 nucleotides match TRBD1. Germline V CDR1 and CDR2: KGHSH, LQKENI. With 4 bases clipped from V and 1 base from J, the junction kept 9 bases outside the gene matches. The CDR3 covers 16 residues. CDR3 sequence: CASSQGGGFKNTEAFF. In DNA form, the CDR3 reads TGTGCCAGCTCACAAGGGGGCGGGTTCAAGAACACTGAAGCTTTCTTT. Full variable domain (outside the CDR3, taken from reference TRBV18 and TRBJ1-1): NAGVMQNPRHLVRRRGQEARLRCSPMKGHSHVYWYRQLPEEGLKFMVYLQKENIIDESGMPKERFSAEFPKEGPSILRIQQVVRGDSAAYFCASSQGGGFKNTEAFFGQGTRLTVV.

V usage is TRBV10-3 and J usage is TRBJ1-1; tentatively, D is TRBD1 (6 bases). CDR3 length: 15 residues. V lost 2 bases, J lost 1 base, and 11 bases lay in between. Germline values: CDR1 ENHRY, CDR2 SYGVKD. This CDR3 is CAISERRGGNTEAFF. CDR3 nucleotide sequence: TGTGCCATCAGTGAGAGGAGGGGGGGGAACACTGAAGCTTTCTTT.

This chain connects TRBV4-2 to TRBJ2-3, with 10 bases aligning to TRBD2. In germline, CDR1 is LGHNA, CDR2 YNFKEQ. V lost 8 bases to trimming and J lost 0 bases; unmatched junction nucleotides: 5. The CDR3 has 15 residues. The chain's CDR3 is CASSLAGGSTDTQYF. CDR3 coding DNA: TGTGCCAGCTCCTTAGCGGGGGGTAGCACAGATACGCAGTATTTT.

This clone occurred a few times. J is TRBJ2-6 and V is TRBV6-5, with D perhaps being TRBD1 or TRBD2 (5 bases each). Germline lookup yields CDR1 MNHEY and CDR2 SVGAGI. This CDR3 is 15 amino acids long. V dropped 2 bases and J dropped 2 bases, with 7 bases sitting between them. The CDR3 reads CASSYGGTGANVLTF. As DNA, the CDR3 is TGTGCCAGCAGTTACGGGGGTACTGGGGCCAACGTCCTGACTTTC.

The CDR3 loop is CASAGTGTPTYEQYF. The DNA of the CDR3 is TGTGCCTCCGCCGGGACAGGGACACCCACCTACGAGCAGTACTTC. The genes are TRBV10-3 and TRBJ2-7; TRBD1 matches 9 bases. Germline trimming cut 11 bases from V and 2 bases from J; bases unmatched to any gene: 13. The CDR3 is 15 amino acids. Germline V CDR1 and CDR2: ENHRY, SYGVKD.

This clone showed up just a few times. The V and J genes are TRBV30 and TRBJ2-1; tentative D call: TRBD1 (5 bases). The germline V and J ends were trimmed by 0 bases and 7 bases, with 19 bases remaining between them. The germline V gene encodes CDR1 GTSNPN and CDR2 SVGIG (reference sequence). This CDR3 has 16 residues. CDR3 nucleotide sequence: TGTGCCTGGAGTGTACAGGTCCGGACCCCTAGGAATGAGCAGTTCTTC. Its translation: CAWSVQVRTPRNEQFF.

The rearrangement joins TRBV6-1 to TRBJ1-5; 7 nucleotides match TRBD1. The CDR3 length is 14 residues. In germline, CDR1 is MNHNS, CDR2 SASEGT. Germline trimming cut 8 bases from V and 6 bases from J; bases unmatched to any gene: 10. The CDR3: CASGPTGLTQPQHF. CDR3 in DNA: TGTGCCAGCGGACCGACAGGGTTGACTCAGCCCCAGCATTTT.

This clone was detected a few times. The chain employs TRBV10-2 and TRBJ2-1; 12 positions match TRBD2. This CDR3 has 16 amino acids. Trimming at V came to 4 bases and at J to 2 bases, leaving 3 bases not matched to a gene. The germline V gene has CDR1 WSHSY and CDR2 SAAADI. Here the CDR3 reads CASSGSSGGAYNEQFF. The CDR3 DNA follows: TGCGCCAGCAGTGGGTCTAGCGGGGGGGCCTACAATGAGCAGTTCTTC.

The chain combines TRBV25-1 with TRBJ2-2, with TRBD2 matching over 8 bases. The germline V gene encodes CDR1 MGHDK and CDR2 SYGVNS. This CDR3 is 15 amino acids long. J gave up 4 bases and V 8 bases, and 9 bases lay outside the gene matches. The CDR3 nucleotides read TGTGCCAGCGGGGTAGCGGGGATAGGCACCGGGGAGCTGTTTTTT. Its protein is CASGVAGIGTGELFF.

The chain carries TRBV5-1 and TRBJ2-7; 8 bases align to TRBD1. V dropped 1 base and J dropped 6; count of bases not matched to a gene: 9. The germline V gene encodes CDR1 SGHRS and CDR2 YFSETQ. The CDR3 contains 15 residues. The DNA for the CDR3 is TGCGCCAGCAGCTTGTGGCAGGGGGCGTCGGGCGAGCAGTACTTC. Its translation: CASSLWQGASGEQYF. The variable domain in full, completed from reference TRBV5-1 and TRBJ2-7, reads KAGVTQTPRYLIKTRGQQVTLSCSPISGHRSVSWYQQTPGQGLQFLFEYFSETQRNKGNFPGRFSGRQFSNSRSEMNVSTLELGDSALYLCASSLWQGASGEQYFGPGTRLTVT.

The V gene is TRBV18, the J gene TRBJ2-2; TRBD1 might be the D (6 bases). The CDR3 has 16 residues. Germline CDR1 KGHSH, CDR2 LQKENI. The germline V and J ends were trimmed by 3 bases and 1 base, with 12 bases remaining between them. Here the CDR3 DNA reads TGTGCCAGCTCACCGCTCACAGGGTTGAACACCGGGGAGCTGTTTTTT. Protein sequence: CASSPLTGLNTGELFF.

The CDR3 DNA follows: TGTGCCAGCCGAAGCGCCGCTTCAGTCTTTTGGGAGCAGTTCTTC. Protein product: CASRSAASVFWEQFF. The chain recombines TRBV6-1 with TRBJ2-1; D not resolved. Germline loops: CDR1 MNHNS, CDR2 SASEGT. This CDR3 spans 15 amino acids. V lost 8 bases and J 10 bases, leaving 24 bases between the germline ends.

The V and J genes are TRBV5-1 and TRBJ2-3; TRBD2 matches 7 bases. V trimming: 5 bases; J trimming: 11 bases; junction bases outside the gene matches: 17. The CDR3 is 15 amino acids. Germline V gives CDR1 SGHRS, CDR2 YFSETQ. As DNA, the CDR3 is TGCGCCAGCAGGGGAGGATCCCAGAACCGGGAGGAGCAGTATTTT. Encoded protein: CASRGGSQNREEQYF.

This clone was counted a few times. V gene TRBV2 combines with J gene TRBJ2-1; 8 positions agree with TRBD1. The CDR3 is 12 amino acids. Germline CDR1 SNHLY, CDR2 FYNNEI. With 4 bases clipped from V and 12 bases from J, the junction kept 5 bases outside the gene matches. The CDR3 region has the DNA TGTGCCAGCAGTGTGGACAGGGAAAGGCAGTTCTTC. This codes for CASSVDRERQFF.